The clone carrying this TCR beta chain was seen a few times. Its antigen is undetermined. A single record per CDR3 protein comes from TCRdb applying MiXCR to the RT-PCR reads. Of 860,000 or so distinct CDR3 sequences listed, over 20% were seen once; the top ten hold about 10%. The data were obtained in a study of response to subunit inactivated influenza vaccine. The study, taken as a whole, reports: A suggestion made by the authors is that each seasonal influenza vaccination recruits few new T cells.

Germline values: CDR1 MNHEY, CDR2 SVGEGT. The CDR3 length is 16 residues. V was pared by 6 bases and J by 2 bases, with 7 bases of the junction left unmatched. The sample here was PBMCs from blood, taken 4 to 6 days after vaccination. The gene calls are TRBV6-2 or TRBV6-3 and TRBJ1-6, with TRBD1 identical over 7 bases. The receptor was isolated from a man aged 50 to 59 who received an inactivated influenza vaccine. CDR3 DNA: TGTGCCAGCAGCCTACGCGACAGGGCCTATAATTCACCCCTCCACTTT. This translates into CASSLRDRAYNSPLHF.